This entry describes one T cell receptor beta chain. Its binding antigen is unknown. The record has no base qualities; no much larger clone is one base away. This entry is derived from a study of beta chain features in type 1 diabetes (dated by TCRdb to the late 2010s). In the study overall: Mean age, gender distribution, total cell number and subset yield were not different between patients and healthy donors. A total of some 100,000,000 sorted cells were examined across all samples, and the number of cells per subset was strongly correlated with RNA yield. In the study, TCRB repertoires of sorted circulating CD4+ T cell subsets from recently diagnosed type 1 diabetes patients were compared with those of matched healthy donors. Naive and central memory subsets were obtained from all 30 or so donors, but regulatory and stem cell-like memory subsets were isolated from only 8 patients and roughly eight healthy donors.

The research as a whole found: Only small numbers of individuals were included in the HLA sub-analyses, which left unresolved whether HLA type had any influence on TCRB rearrangement. Sequencing cDNA rather than genomic DNA could over-represent highly expressing activated cells, although activation and CD3 levels did not differ between groups. Naive, central memory and regulatory TCRB repertoires appeared more similar among patients than among healthy donors. Type 1 diabetes patients showed a moderate but significant shortening of TCRB CDR3 length in all four CD4+ subsets. Shorter templates might be favored by PCR, yet because patient and control samples were amplified and corrected together, any such skew would affect both groups equally. Fewer insertions and more nucleotide deletions at VDJ recombination sites were observed in patients with type 1 diabetes, implying thymic rearrangement abnormalities.

The High Capacity cDNA Reverse Transcription Kit was used to reverse transcribe all of the isolated RNA, meaning that expressed TCRB transcripts were what got sequenced. Deep immunoSEQ sequencing was applied to naive, central memory and regulatory T cell samples, giving an average of around 3.4 million total reads per sample. Sorted cells were lysed in RLT buffer, and RNA was extracted using DNase-treated RNeasy Micro or Mini kits according to cell number. Each cell subset was processed on its own to prevent cross-contamination, while patient and healthy donor samples were processed together. The immunoSEQ multiplex PCR was used to amplify TCRB sequences from cDNA, generating 87-bp fragments that spanned the CDR3 region. Sequencing of the amplicons was done on the Illumina HiSeq platform. As for the original processing: Synthetic template baselines were used to correct PCR bias computationally, reads within Hamming distance 2 were collapsed, and singletons that could not be merged were discarded. Reads were aligned to IMGT to assign V, D and J genes, CDR3 length, and insertions or deletions at six rearrangement sites. Within each subset, clonotype counts were normalized to sorted cell number, after which true diversity and Gini coefficients were computed with the tcR R package. The overlap coefficient, calculated on TCRB nucleotide sequences, was used to quantify repertoire sharing. TCRdb limited this immuneACCESS table to in-frame rearrangements with V and J called. A share of clones is missing; checked studies link under half to unresolved V genes, and the rest is unexplained. V and J calls and clone size come straight from that table; D and trimming were deduced from the DNA. Across this sample there are around 290,000 clones, with 8% seen only once. Jointly, the top ten make up roughly 0.94% of the sample.

A single peripheral blood draw of about 120 mL on average was collected from each donor into heparinised tubes. Using a panel that included CD45RO, CCR7, CD25, CD127, CD95 and CD27, naive, central memory, regulatory and stem cell-like memory CD4+ T cells were sorted on a BD FACSAria II. A purity above 98% was achieved for all sorted populations. PBMCs were separated immediately by Lymphoprep density gradient centrifugation and were stained directly, without being cultured. To minimize batch effects, samples were stained and sorted in pairs, one healthy donor with one patient per experiment. The material sequenced was central memory CD4+ T cells from blood. The TCR comes from a young woman in good health.

The encoded CDR3 is CASSLWTGHTGELFF. The DNA sequence is TGTGCCAGCAGCCTATGGACAGGCCACACCGGGGAGCTGTTTTTT. The chain is assembled from TRBV14 and TRBJ2-2; TRBD1 matches 7 bases in the middle. CDR1 and CDR2 are drawn from the germline V gene: SGHDN, FVKESK. The cysteine opens and the phenylalanine closes a CDR3 of 15 amino acids. Only the CDR3 part of the read is kept: 45 bases, read in frame from the first base. Unmatched junction bases come to 5, with V trimmed by 4 bases and J by 3 bases. With all but the CDR3 taken from the reference TRBV14 and TRBJ2-2 genes, the full variable domain is: EAGVTQFPSHSVIEKGQTVTLRCDPISGHDNLYWYRRVMGKEIKFLLHFVKESKQDESGMPNNRFLAERTGGTYSTLKVQPAELEDSGVYFCASSLWTGHTGELFFGEGSRLTVL.